This TCR beta chain originates from a study of OX40 agonist ivuxolimab in advanced cancers. Whole-study context: Mean age roughly 65 years, range about 20 to 90; around 80% male.

This clone occurred once. The CDR3 spans 14 residues. From germline, CDR1 is GTSNPN and CDR2 SVGIG (reference sequence). Trimming at V came to 8 bases and at J to 8 bases, leaving 15 bases not matched to a gene. The method was immunoSEQ multiplex PCR; TCRdb's version includes in-frame clones alone and lacks a portion of them. Of more than 45,000 clones in the sample, approximately 87% were seen once. Enrollment shut out patients with autoimmune disease history or systemic immunosuppression. The origin of this receptor is an adult with an advanced solid tumor such as melanoma, head and neck, liver or kidney cancer. V usage is TRBV30 and J usage is TRBJ2-1; TRBD1 agrees at 7 bases. Sequences were derived from CD4+ or CD8+ T cells sorted from blood, sampled in a trial of the OX40 agonist ivuxolimab. The CDR3 region is CASNRGGPGHEQFF. CDR3 DNA: TGTGCCAGTAACAGGGGCGGTCCGGGGCATGAGCAGTTCTTC.